This is a list of T cell receptor beta chains from one sample in a study of blood T cell repertoires in COVID-19. Profiling relied on immunoSEQ multiplex PCR, and the TCRdb table lists in-frame clones only, not all of them. This table holds approximately 90,000 clones, 80% to 90% found once. Sequenced material: peripheral blood. Receptors were obtained from a human donor with acute or convalescent COVID-19. The donor label of this sample is uncertain. Both conserved end residues are trimmed from each CDR3. Fields, in order: V gene, J gene, CDR3 protein.

v_call: TRBV5-1
j_call: TRBJ2-6
cdr3_aa: ASSLDPMRRGGANVLT

v_call: TRBV2
j_call: TRBJ1-3
cdr3_aa: ASFVSGNTIY

v_call: TRBV6-5
j_call: TRBJ1-2
cdr3_aa: ASSYGQGAVYGYT

v_call: TRBV2
j_call: TRBJ2-3
cdr3_aa: ASRMTTSGGADTQY

v_call: TRBV3-1/TRBV3-2
j_call: TRBJ2-5
cdr3_aa: ASSQRGGAGETQY

v_call: TRBV7-9
j_call: TRBJ1-1
cdr3_aa: ASSFGQVNTEAF

v_call: TRBV6-1
j_call: TRBJ1-6
cdr3_aa: ASSEPRGNSPLH

v_call: TRBV6-5
j_call: TRBJ1-1
cdr3_aa: ASFFRTANTEAF

v_call: TRBV3-1/TRBV3-2
j_call: TRBJ1-2
cdr3_aa: ASSQDWDREGYT

v_call: TRBV5-1
j_call: TRBJ2-1
cdr3_aa: ASSVGARVNEQF

v_call: TRBV6-5
j_call: TRBJ2-5
cdr3_aa: ASRRLGVQETQY

v_call: TRBV7-3
j_call: TRBJ2-5
cdr3_aa: ASSSSRGETQY

v_call: TRBV5-1
j_call: TRBJ2-3
cdr3_aa: ASSLQGADTQY

v_call: TRBV3-1/TRBV3-2
j_call: TRBJ2-7
cdr3_aa: ASSQEKSSYEQY

v_call: TRBV18
j_call: TRBJ2-1
cdr3_aa: ASRAGDEQF

v_call: TRBV28
j_call: TRBJ2-7
cdr3_aa: ASSTTGTGAYEQY

v_call: TRBV4-2
j_call: TRBJ1-2
cdr3_aa: ASSLRTLRGYT

v_call: TRBV7-6
j_call: TRBJ1-4
cdr3_aa: ASSSDRTRGEKLF

v_call: TRBV7-5
j_call: TRBJ2-5
cdr3_aa: ARIQLQRETQY

v_call: TRBV11-3
j_call: TRBJ1-5
cdr3_aa: ASSTQDNQPQH

v_call: TRBV24-1
j_call: TRBJ2-1
cdr3_aa: ATSRGPYNEQF

v_call: TRBV18
j_call: TRBJ1-4
cdr3_aa: ASSYGQNEKLF

v_call: TRBV11-2
j_call: TRBJ1-3
cdr3_aa: ASSLTDTGNTIY

v_call: TRBV28
j_call: TRBJ2-5
cdr3_aa: ASSPTGLADQETQY

v_call: TRBV10-1
j_call: TRBJ2-2
cdr3_aa: ASSEFLANGELF

v_call: TRBV24-1
j_call: TRBJ2-5
cdr3_aa: ATSDPKIQYQETQY

v_call: TRBV7-8
j_call: TRBJ2-5
cdr3_aa: ASSLGFGPTRETQY

v_call: TRBV28
j_call: TRBJ1-2
cdr3_aa: ASSSVTGATYGYT

v_call: TRBV4-2
j_call: TRBJ1-5
cdr3_aa: ASSQDRPGQTSNQPQH

v_call: TRBV19
j_call: TRBJ2-7
cdr3_aa: ASSLLGGLLYEQY

v_call: TRBV6-2/TRBV6-3
j_call: TRBJ1-2
cdr3_aa: ASSGRGYYGYT

v_call: TRBV9
j_call: TRBJ2-1
cdr3_aa: ASSVDSGPYNEQF

v_call: TRBV2
j_call: TRBJ2-7
cdr3_aa: ASTQDRGYEQY

v_call: TRBV2
j_call: TRBJ2-7
cdr3_aa: ASRERDTSSYEQY

v_call: TRBV7-9
j_call: TRBJ2-5
cdr3_aa: ASSFTGGQETQY

v_call: TRBV6-1
j_call: TRBJ2-5
cdr3_aa: ASSWASGQETQY

v_call: TRBV2
j_call: TRBJ2-5
cdr3_aa: ASSEWVAGGYMETQY

v_call: TRBV5-8
j_call: TRBJ2-3
cdr3_aa: ASSFRLAGGPDTQY

v_call: TRBV6-5
j_call: TRBJ2-1
cdr3_aa: ASSRTSFNEQF

v_call: TRBV5-1
j_call: TRBJ2-5
cdr3_aa: ASSLGGGIETQY

v_call: TRBV2
j_call: TRBJ1-2
cdr3_aa: ASSEGTGGYGYT

v_call: TRBV28
j_call: TRBJ2-7
cdr3_aa: ASRARGIIYEQY

v_call: TRBV6-1
j_call: TRBJ2-7
cdr3_aa: ASSDSGGYLPPYEQY

v_call: TRBV24-1
j_call: TRBJ2-5
cdr3_aa: ATSDSGTLETQY

v_call: TRBV12-5
j_call: TRBJ2-1
cdr3_aa: ASGLETGGTTINEQF

v_call: TRBV7-2
j_call: TRBJ1-2
cdr3_aa: ASSLVVGQGQIYGYT

v_call: TRBV10-3
j_call: TRBJ1-4
cdr3_aa: AISPGTGSDEKLF

v_call: TRBV9
j_call: TRBJ2-2
cdr3_aa: ASSVGGSGGAAGELF

v_call: TRBV5-8
j_call: TRBJ2-7
cdr3_aa: ASSSGTDYEQY

v_call: TRBV28
j_call: TRBJ2-2
cdr3_aa: ASSLIGTGSLNTGELF

v_call: TRBV5-5
j_call: TRBJ1-6
cdr3_aa: ASSPGYNSPLH

v_call: TRBV28
j_call: TRBJ1-2
cdr3_aa: ASRSPGQGDGYT

v_call: TRBV5-1
j_call: TRBJ2-3
cdr3_aa: ASRGDRNTDTQY

v_call: TRBV18
j_call: TRBJ2-2
cdr3_aa: ASSPHSLAGSGELF

v_call: TRBV7-9
j_call: TRBJ2-3
cdr3_aa: ASSLVAGADTQY

v_call: TRBV7-2
j_call: TRBJ2-3
cdr3_aa: ASSYGGARVGDTQY

v_call: TRBV5-1
j_call: TRBJ2-5
cdr3_aa: ASSLQGALQETQY

v_call: TRBV28
j_call: TRBJ2-1
cdr3_aa: ASSLSRNEQF

v_call: TRBV29-1
j_call: TRBJ2-3
cdr3_aa: SVETGPGGDTQY

v_call: TRBV10-3
j_call: TRBJ1-2
cdr3_aa: AISGLTGINYGYT